The clone carrying this T cell receptor beta chain has more than one count but fewer than ten. The antigen is not known. Arm-PCR of CDR3 regions and iRepertoire HTBI primers were used to build TCR beta libraries. In the original workflow: Among the samples, approximately 60 TRBV and some 13 TRBJ segments were identified. Each CDR3 protein is one row after TCRdb ran MiXCR on the multiplex PCR reads. TCRdb, not the original authors, processed these V and J calls. Of a few hundred thousand distinct CDR3 sequences listed, 10% to 15% are singletons. This record belongs to a study of regulatory T cells in long-lasting Graves disease. Sample time point: newly diagnosed GD, antithyroid drugs for less than 3 months. The TCR library was made from RNA that had been extracted from PBMCs in TRIzol. The V end lost 5 bases, the J end lost 0 bases, and 13 bases lay between the germline ends. CDR1 and CDR2 (germline): MNHNS, SASEGT. There are 15 residues in the CDR3.

Study outcomes and limitations: TRBV28, TRBJ1-2 and TRBJ2-5 were segments that persistent disease favored.

This same sample was also taken into another study, of T cells in Graves' hyperthyroidism and ophthalmopathy. This second study says: Patients between 18 and 65 years old had hyperthyroidism, newly diagnosed and lasting under 2 months.

This receptor was identified in a woman aged 18-29 years with Graves disease. The source material was peripheral blood mononuclear cells (PBMCs), sampled at new diagnosis, from a patient treated with antithyroid drugs. The chain combines TRBV6-1 with TRBJ1-2, with a tentative D call TRBD1 (5 bases). The DNA for the CDR3 is TGTGCCAGCAGTATTACAGGACGATCTAACTATGGCTACACCTTC. This gives the protein CASSITGRSNYGYTF.